The sequence of this TCR beta chain was determined in a study of blood T cell repertoires in COVID-19. Study information: The origin of the acute and convalescent COVID-19 samples was the United States, Italy and Spain. Sources were T cells, B-cell-depleted T cells, or PBMCs; the material itself was cDNA or gDNA.

Source study methods: Amplification from reference gene primers served as the basis for estimated nucleated cell counts. Sequencing used immunoSEQ multiplex PCR; TCRdb keeps in-frame clones, though not all of them. V, J and clone size are taken as reported in that table, and D and trimming were inferred from the DNA itself. The sample comprises 140,000 or so clones, 75% to 85% of which are singletons, and 10% to 13% rests with the top ten. V dropped 7 bases and J dropped 11 bases, with 23 bases sitting between them. The germline V gene has CDR1 SQVTM and CDR2 ANQGSEA. The CDR3 extends over 13 amino acids.

This receptor was taken from a man aged 60 to 69 with active or convalescent COVID-19. The rearrangement joins TRBV29-1 to TRBJ1-1; perhaps TRBD1 as D (5 bases). The sample consisted of peripheral blood. In DNA, the CDR3 is TGCAGCGGGCATCCGGGACTCCGGGGAGAGGCTTTCTTT. Residues: CSGHPGLRGEAFF.